The rows below give T cell receptor beta chains drawn from one sample of a study of blood T cell repertoires in COVID-19. Assay: immunoSEQ multiplex PCR; the TCRdb copy retains only in-frame clones and omits some. The sample lists around 250,000 clones, around 90% occurring once. The sample comprised peripheral blood. Receptor source: a human donor in a cohort sampled during active COVID-19. Each CDR3 is given with its conserved first and last residue. D genes are given only for firm matches. Part of the rows lack a size; the others show once, few, many or a class for expanded clones.

DNA,CDR3,length,V,D,J,size
TGTGCCAGCAGCGTAGGGGGCGATACTGAAGCTTTCTTT,CASSVGGDTEAFF,13,TRBV9,NA,TRBJ1-1,once
TGTGCCAGCAGCCAAGATTTCGGGACAGGGATTATCAATGAGCAGTTCTTC,CASSQDFGTGIINEQFF,17,TRBV14,TRBD1,TRBJ2-1,NA
TGTGCCAGCAGTCTCCGACAGGGAACCTACGAGCAGTACTTC,CASSLRQGTYEQYF,14,TRBV9,TRBD1,TRBJ2-7,NA
TGTGCCAGCAGTCGAATACAGGGCTCCTACGAGCAGTACTTC,CASSRIQGSYEQYF,14,TRBV28,NA,TRBJ2-7,NA
TGCGCCAGCAGTGAGTCAAAACCGGGACTGGCAGATACGCAGTATTTT,CASSESKPGLADTQYF,16,TRBV10-1,NA,TRBJ2-3,NA
TGTGCCAGCAGTTTAGATCCCTCATCGTGGAGGAACACTGAAGCTTTCTTT,CASSLDPSSWRNTEAFF,17,TRBV27,NA,TRBJ1-1,NA
TGCGCCAGCAGCCAAGAATCGTCGGGACACTTTAACTATGGCTACACCTTC,CASSQESSGHFNYGYTF,17,TRBV4-1,NA,TRBJ1-2,once
TGTGCCCACTGGACAGAATATTCACCCCTCCACTTT,CAHWTEYSPLHF,12,TRBV30,NA,TRBJ1-6,NA
TGCGCCAGCAAACTATTAGGGACTACCATCTACGAGCAGTACTTC,CASKLLGTTIYEQYF,15,TRBV5-1,TRBD2,TRBJ2-7,NA
TGTGCCACCGACGACAGGGGTTCCTCTGGAAACACCATATATTTT,CATDDRGSSGNTIYF,15,TRBV19,TRBD1,TRBJ1-3,NA
TGTGCCAGCAGCTTAAGGGGGGGTTTGACTGAAGCTTTCTTT,CASSLRGGLTEAFF,14,TRBV5-8,NA,TRBJ1-1,NA
TGTGCCGTAGATGCGTTCACCGGGGAGCTGTTTTTT,CAVDAFTGELFF,12,TRBV25-1,NA,TRBJ2-2,once
TGTGCCACCAGCAGAGATGGGCTAGCGGGACCCACCGGGGAGCTGTTTTTT,CATSRDGLAGPTGELFF,17,TRBV15,TRBD2,TRBJ2-2,NA
TGTGCCAGCCACCCTCGCCCCGGGGAAAGCTCCTACGAGCAGTACTTC,CASHPRPGESSYEQYF,16,TRBV27,NA,TRBJ2-7,NA
TGTGCCACCAGCAGCAGGGAAATTTGGGACTACGAGCAGTACTTC,CATSSREIWDYEQYF,15,TRBV15,NA,TRBJ2-7,NA
TGTGCCAGCAGTGATTGGGGCGGGGGCACAGATACGCAGTATTTT,CASSDWGGGTDTQYF,15,TRBV2,NA,TRBJ2-3,NA
TGTGCCAGCAGACAACGACAGCACCAAGAGACCCAGTACTTC,CASRQRQHQETQYF,14,TRBV2,NA,TRBJ2-5,NA